The 4 T cell receptor beta chains reported below all come from one sample, sequenced in a study of read filtering for tumor transcriptome and immune sequencing. The library was built from about 0.4 ug RNA with molecular barcoded adaptors for alpha/delta and beta/gamma chains. TCRdb passed the reads through MiXCR, listing each CDR3 protein once. The repertoire holds around 20,000 distinct CDR3 sequences, with around 20% as singletons. The sample taken for sequencing was a population of CD138-negative cells sorted from bone marrow. The receptors originated from a donor at least 40 years old with multiple myeloma.

A word on this clonotype: This may arise from a read error, as a much more abundant clone is one base away. This chain uses TRBV30 with TRBJ2-1, with TRBD2 as a possible D gene (7 bases). The CDR3 extends over 14 amino acids. Looked up from germline, CDR1 is GTSNPN and CDR2 is SVGIG (reference sequence). CDR3 protein: CAWGPGGSYNERFF. The DNA of the CDR3 is TGTGCCTGGGGGCCGGGGGGCTCCTACAATGAGCGGTTCTTC.

The chain recombines TRBV28 with TRBJ2-2; TRBD2 matches at 15 bases. The CDR3 loop spans 16 amino acids. V was clipped by 5 bases and J by 6 bases; unmatched bases: 4. Germline lookup yields CDR1 MDHEN and CDR2 SYDVKM. The CDR3 nucleotides are TGTGCCAGCAGTCCCGGACTAGCGGGAGGGGCCGGGGAGCTGTTTTTT. It encodes CASSPGLAGGAGELFF.

About this clonotype itself: A clone one base away is much larger, so this may be a read error. The chain recombines TRBV24-1 with TRBJ2-1; no clear D. CDR1 and CDR2 (germline): KGHDR, SFDVKD. The length of the CDR3 is 17 residues. The DNA of the CDR3 is TGTGCCACCAGAGATTTTTCTCCTTCCCTCGCCCTCAATGAGCAGTTCTTC. It is translated as CATRDFSPSLALNEQFF.

The V and J genes are TRBV12-3 or TRBV12-4 and TRBJ2-7; D tentatively reads TRBD1 or TRBD2 (6 bases each). The CDR3 has 14 residues. V lost 5 bases and J 2 bases, leaving 13 bases between the germline ends. CDR3 sequence: CASSRTAGAYEQYF. The CDR3 DNA reads as TGTGCCAGCAGTCGGACAGCGGGCGCCTACGAGCAGTACTTC.